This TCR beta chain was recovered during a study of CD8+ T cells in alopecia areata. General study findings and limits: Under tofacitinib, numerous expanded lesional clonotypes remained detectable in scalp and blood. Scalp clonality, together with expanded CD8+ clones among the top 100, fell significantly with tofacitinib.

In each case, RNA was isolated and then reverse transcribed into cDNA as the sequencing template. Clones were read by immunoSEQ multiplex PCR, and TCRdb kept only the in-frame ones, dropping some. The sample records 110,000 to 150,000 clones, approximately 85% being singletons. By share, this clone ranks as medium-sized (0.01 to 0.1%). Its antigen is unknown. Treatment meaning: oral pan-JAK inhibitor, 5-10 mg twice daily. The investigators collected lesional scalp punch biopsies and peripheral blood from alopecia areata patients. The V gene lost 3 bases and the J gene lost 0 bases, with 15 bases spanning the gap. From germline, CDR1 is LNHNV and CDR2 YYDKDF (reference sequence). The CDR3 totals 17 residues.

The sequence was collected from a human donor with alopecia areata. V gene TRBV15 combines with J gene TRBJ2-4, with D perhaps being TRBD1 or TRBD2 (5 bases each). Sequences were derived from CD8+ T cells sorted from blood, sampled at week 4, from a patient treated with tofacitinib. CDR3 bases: TGTGCCACCAGCAGGGGAGTCCAGGGCCTAGCCAAAAACATTCAGTACTTC. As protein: CATSRGVQGLAKNIQYF.